Included here is one T cell receptor (beta chain) sequence, with context. The data were taken from a study of CD8+ T cells in alopecia areata. V was shortened by 2 bases and J by 4 bases, with 12 bases between the two germline ends. The CDR3 covers 14 residues. The V gene's germline CDR1 is SGHTS and CDR2 YDEGEE. Once RNA had been extracted, it was reverse transcribed into cDNA to act as the sequencing template. The method was immunoSEQ multiplex PCR; TCRdb's version includes in-frame clones alone and lacks a portion of them. The repertoire holds approximately 150,000 clones, with about three fifths as singletons.

The TCR sequence derives from a human donor in good health. The V call is TRBV5-8, the J call TRBJ2-5; D is undetermined. The specimen sequenced was CD4+ T cells sorted from blood. The CDR3 is CASSLRLVLETQYF. The CDR3 DNA sequence: TGTGCCAGCAGCTTACGCCTAGTACTAGAGACCCAGTACTTC.